Detailed here is one T cell receptor (beta chain). Germline CDR1 is ENHRY and CDR2 is SYGVKD. This CDR3 comprises 13 residues. V gave up 4 bases and J gave up 7 bases, with 13 bases separating them. The record originates from a study of shared clonotypes between healthy human individuals. Study overall: The donor group consisted of two women and a few men, aged 18 to 49.

Several immunoSEQ 96-well plates shared each subset's DNA, each plate a replicate. The input for sorted-subset replicate PCRs was about 210 ng DNA, about 29,000 T cell genomes. As handled by the study authors: Junction-only sequences without quality scores came from ImmunoSEQ, so filtering differed. The repertoire was sequenced with immunoSEQ multiplex PCR; TCRdb's copy has only in-frame clones and lacks some. That table gives V, J and clone size, and the DNA gave D and trimming. Seen here are roughly 2,000,000 clones, 85% to 95% observed once, and the top ten hold around 1.8%. Cells designated naive CD8 were CD45RO-negative and were positively selected for CCR7, with terminally differentiated effector memory CD45RA+ cells excluded.

Sequenced material: naive CD8+ T cells from PBMCs. V and J are TRBV10-3 and TRBJ1-1, with D possibly TRBD1 on 5 matching bases. The TCR was taken from a man between 18 and 35 years old in good health. Some clones in this sample may be carry-over from other donors' samples. CDR3 protein: CAISVTGRSEAFF. In nucleotides, the CDR3 is TGTGCCATCAGTGTCACAGGAAGAAGTGAAGCTTTCTTT.